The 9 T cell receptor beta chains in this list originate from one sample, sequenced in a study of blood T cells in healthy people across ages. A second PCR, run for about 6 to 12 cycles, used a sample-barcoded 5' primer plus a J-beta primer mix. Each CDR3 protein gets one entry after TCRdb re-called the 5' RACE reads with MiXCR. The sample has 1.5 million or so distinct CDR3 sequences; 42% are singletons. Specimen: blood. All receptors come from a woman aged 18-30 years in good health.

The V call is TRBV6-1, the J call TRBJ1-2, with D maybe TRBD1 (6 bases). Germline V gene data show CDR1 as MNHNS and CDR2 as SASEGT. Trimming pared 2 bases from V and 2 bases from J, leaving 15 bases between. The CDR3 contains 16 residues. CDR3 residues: CASSERSRTGNYGYTF. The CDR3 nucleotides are TGTGCCAGCAGTGAACGGTCAAGAACAGGGAACTATGGCTACACCTTC.

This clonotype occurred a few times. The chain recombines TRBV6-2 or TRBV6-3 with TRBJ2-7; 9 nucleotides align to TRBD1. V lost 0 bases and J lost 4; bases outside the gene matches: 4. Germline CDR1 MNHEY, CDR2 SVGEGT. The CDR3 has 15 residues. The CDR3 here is CASSYSWTGAYEQYF. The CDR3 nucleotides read TGTGCCAGCAGTTACTCCTGGACAGGGGCATACGAGCAGTACTTC.

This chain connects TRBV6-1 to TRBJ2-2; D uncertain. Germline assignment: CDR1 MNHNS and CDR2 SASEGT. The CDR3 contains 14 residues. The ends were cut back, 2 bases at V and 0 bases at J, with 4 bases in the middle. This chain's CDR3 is CASSEPANTGELFF. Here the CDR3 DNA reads TGTGCCAGCAGTGAACCCGCGAACACCGGGGAGCTGTTTTTT.

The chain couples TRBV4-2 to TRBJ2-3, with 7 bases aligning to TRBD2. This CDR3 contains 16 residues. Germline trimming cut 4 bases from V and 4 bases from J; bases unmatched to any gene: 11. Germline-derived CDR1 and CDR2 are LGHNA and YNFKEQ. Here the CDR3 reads CASSPASGGRADTQYF. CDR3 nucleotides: TGTGCCAGCAGCCCGGCTAGCGGCGGGCGCGCAGATACGCAGTATTTT.

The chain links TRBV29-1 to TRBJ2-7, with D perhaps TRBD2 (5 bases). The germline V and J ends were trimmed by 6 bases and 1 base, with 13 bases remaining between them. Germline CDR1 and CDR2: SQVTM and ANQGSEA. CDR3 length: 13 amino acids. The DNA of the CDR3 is TGCAGCGTGGCTCGCCCGGGGTCCTACGAGCAGTACTTC. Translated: CSVARPGSYEQYF.

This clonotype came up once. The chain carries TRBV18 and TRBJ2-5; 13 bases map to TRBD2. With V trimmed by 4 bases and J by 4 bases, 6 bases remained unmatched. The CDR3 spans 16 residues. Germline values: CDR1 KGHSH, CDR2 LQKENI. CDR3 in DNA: TGTGCCAGCTCACACGGACTAGCGGGAGTCGGAGAGACCCAGTACTTC. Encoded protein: CASSHGLAGVGETQYF.

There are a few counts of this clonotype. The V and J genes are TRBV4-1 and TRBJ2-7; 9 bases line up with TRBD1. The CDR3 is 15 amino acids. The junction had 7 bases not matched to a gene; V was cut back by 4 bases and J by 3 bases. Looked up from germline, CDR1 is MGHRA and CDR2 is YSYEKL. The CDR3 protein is CASSRGQGPIYEQYF. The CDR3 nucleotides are TGCGCCAGCAGCCGGGGACAGGGACCAATCTACGAGCAGTACTTC.

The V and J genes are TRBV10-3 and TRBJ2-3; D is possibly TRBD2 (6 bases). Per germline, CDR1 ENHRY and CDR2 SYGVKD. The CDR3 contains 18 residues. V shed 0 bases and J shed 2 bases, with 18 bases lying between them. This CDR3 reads CAISESTRISGPTDTQYF. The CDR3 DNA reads TGTGCCATCAGTGAGTCCACCAGGATTAGCGGACCCACAGATACGCAGTATTTT.

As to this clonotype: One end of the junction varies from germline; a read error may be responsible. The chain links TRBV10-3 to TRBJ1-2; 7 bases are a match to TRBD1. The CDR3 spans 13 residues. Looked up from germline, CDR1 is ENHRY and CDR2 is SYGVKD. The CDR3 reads CAISRSQGEGCTF. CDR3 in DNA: TGTGCCATCAGCCGCTCCCAGGGGGAGGGCTGCACCTTC.